One and the same sample provided the 25 T cell receptor beta chains below, sequenced in a study of Ad26.COV2.S vaccination and SARS-CoV-2 variants. Measured with immunoSEQ multiplex PCR; TCRdb has only the in-frame clones, and not every one. The table records hundreds of thousands of clones, roughly nine tenths of them present only once. As to treatment: around 19 received Ad26.COV2.S at low or high dose, single or two shots; roughly five received placebo; per-sample allocation not given. Samples came from day 63 after the first vaccine or placebo injection. The sequencing used peripheral blood, collected in a trial of Ad26.COV2.S vaccine versus placebo. Every receptor here comes from a person aged 18-60 years who received the Ad26.COV2.S COVID-19 vaccine or a placebo.

The chain employs TRBV6-2 or TRBV6-3 and TRBJ1-2; D is undetermined. Trimming cost V 2 bases and J 6 bases, with 16 bases left between them. The CDR3 spans 15 residues. Germline V gives CDR1 MNHEY, CDR2 SVGEGT. For the CDR3, the DNA is TGTGCCAGCAGTTACGCCGGGAGCCTAAAGGATGGCTACACCTTC. The encoded protein is CASSYAGSLKDGYTF.

V gene TRBV29-1 combines with J gene TRBJ2-5, with D possibly called TRBD1 or TRBD2 (6 bases each). Germline V CDR1 and CDR2: SQVTM, ANQGSEA. The germline V and J ends were trimmed by 7 bases and 4 bases, with 13 bases remaining between them. There are 12 residues in the CDR3. The CDR3 loop is CSGSPGAETQYF. CDR3 in DNA: TGCAGCGGCTCCCCGGGGGCAGAGACCCAGTACTTC.

V is TRBV6-5 and J is TRBJ2-5, with D perhaps given as TRBD1 or TRBD2 (5 bases each). This CDR3 region has 13 residues. Germline values: CDR1 MNHEY, CDR2 SVGAGI. Trimming cost V 3 bases and J 3 bases, with 8 bases left between them. CDR3 residues: CASSYGGEETQYF. CDR3 nucleotide sequence: TGTGCCAGCAGTTATGGGGGAGAAGAGACCCAGTACTTC.

The chain links TRBV7-6 to TRBJ2-2; D is unclear. The CDR3 length is 14 residues. Trimming shortened V by 2 bases and J by 7 bases, and 11 bases separated the two germline ends. CDR1 and CDR2 from the germline V gene are SGHVS and FNYEAQ. The CDR3 protein is CASSLSRADGELFF. CDR3 DNA: TGTGCCAGCAGCTTATCTAGGGCGGACGGGGAGCTGTTTTTT.

V gene TRBV5-1 combines with J gene TRBJ1-1; D perhaps matches TRBD1 (6 bases). The V and J ends lost 0 bases and 1 base respectively, with 10 bases between them. Germline loops: CDR1 SGHRS, CDR2 YFSETQ. This CDR3 comprises 15 residues. CDR3 amino acids: CASSLGDTANTEAFF. In nucleotides, the CDR3 is TGCGCCAGCAGCTTGGGGGACACAGCGAACACTGAAGCTTTCTTT.

The chain combines TRBV19 with TRBJ1-6, with TRBD1 matching over 7 bases. Unmatched junction bases numbered 7, after V lost 1 base and J lost 10 bases. The CDR3 runs 15 residues. The germline gives CDR1 LNHDA, CDR2 SQIVND (reference sequence). The CDR3 reads CASSIGVQGYSPLHF. CDR3 DNA sequence: TGTGCCAGTAGTATAGGGGTACAGGGGTACTCACCCCTCCACTTT.

DNA for the CDR3: TGTGCCAGCAGCTTAGGACAGGCCTATGGCTACACCTTC. Translation gives CASSLGQAYGYTF. The J gene is TRBJ1-2, the V gene TRBV11-1, with D possibly matching TRBD1 (6 bases). The CDR3 extends over 13 amino acids. With 1 base removed from V and 4 bases from J, the gap between germline ends came to 7 bases. The germline CDR1 and CDR2 sequences are SGHAT and FQDESV (reference sequence).

The V gene is TRBV9, the J gene TRBJ2-3; a weak D match, TRBD2 (6 bases). This CDR3 contains 15 residues. V lost 6 bases, J lost 0 bases, and 14 bases lay in between. Germline CDR1 is SGDLS and CDR2 is YYNGEE. The CDR3 nucleotides are TGTGCCAGCAAGGCGGGGCGGTTAAGCACAGATACGCAGTATTTT. Its translation is CASKAGRLSTDTQYF. Variable domain in full (rest from reference TRBV9 and TRBJ2-3): DSGVTQTPKHLITATGQRVTLRCSPRSGDLSVYWYQQSLDQGLQFLIQYYNGEERAKGNILERFSAQQFPDLHSELNLSSLELGDSALYFCASKAGRLSTDTQYFGPGTRLTVL.

This clone was seen only a few times. The chain combines TRBV7-3 with TRBJ1-2, with unresolved D. The CDR3 runs to 14 residues. The V and J ends lost 5 bases and 2 bases respectively, with 12 bases between them. In germline, CDR1 is SGHTA, CDR2 FQGTGA. CDR3 DNA: TGTGCCAGCAGCCCAGCGGCGGGAAACTATGGCTACACCTTC. Its translation is CASSPAAGNYGYTF. Combining the CDR3 with reference TRBV7-3 and TRBJ1-2 gives the whole variable domain GAGVSQTPSNKVTEKGKYVELRCDPISGHTALYWYRQSLGQGPEFLIYFQGTGAADDSGLPNDRFFAVRPEGSVSTLKIQRTERGDSAVYLCASSPAAGNYGYTFGSGTRLTVV.

This clone was detected once. J is TRBJ2-3 and V is TRBV5-1; 7 nucleotides match TRBD1. Germline-derived CDR1 and CDR2 are SGHRS and YFSETQ. The CDR3 has 14 residues. The junction had 2 bases not matched to a gene; V was cut back by 0 bases and J by 4 bases. CDR3 coding DNA: TGCGCCAGCAGCTTGGGACAGGGAGCAGATACGCAGTATTTT. This codes for CASSLGQGADTQYF. The whole variable domain, remainder taken from reference TRBV5-1 and TRBJ2-3, is KAGVTQTPRYLIKTRGQQVTLSCSPISGHRSVSWYQQTPGQGLQFLFEYFSETQRNKGNFPGRFSGRQFSNSRSEMNVSTLELGDSALYLCASSLGQGADTQYFGPGTRLTVL.

This clone was observed a handful of times. The rearrangement uses TRBV5-4 and TRBJ2-7; D perhaps matches TRBD1 (6 bases). The V end lost 4 bases, the J end lost 3 bases, and 14 bases lay between the germline ends. Per the germline V gene, CDR1 is SGHNT and CDR2 is YYREEE (reference sequence). The CDR3 is 14 amino acids. The CDR3 DNA follows: TGTGCCAGCAGCGTAGGGGACACAGGCTACGAGCAGTACTTC. This translates into CASSVGDTGYEQYF. Combining the CDR3 with reference TRBV5-4 and TRBJ2-7 gives the whole variable domain ETGVTQSPTHLIKTRGQQVTLRCSSQSGHNTVSWYQQALGQGPQFIFQYYREEENGRGNFPPRFSGLQFPNYSSELNVNALELDDSALYLCASSVGDTGYEQYFGPGTRLTVT.

The genes are TRBV5-6 and TRBJ2-5; 9 bases fit TRBD1. The CDR3 is 18 residues long. Germline CDR1 SGHDT, CDR2 YYEEEE. V lost 2 bases and J lost 4; bases outside the gene matches: 15. The CDR3 DNA is TGTGCCAGCAGCTTACTGGACAGGGGCAAGGGAGGCCGAGAGACCCAGTACTTC. Translation gives CASSLLDRGKGGRETQYF.

The J gene is TRBJ1-1, the V gene TRBV27; 7 positions match TRBD1. J lost 3 bases, V lost 2 bases, and 6 bases had no gene match. CDR1 and CDR2 (germline): MNHEY, SMNVEV (reference sequence). The CDR3 has 15 residues. The CDR3 DNA reads as TGTGCCAGCAGTTTAAGGGACAGCTATGACACTGAAGCTTTCTTT. Protein product: CASSLRDSYDTEAFF.

V is TRBV13 and J is TRBJ1-1; D uncertain. The CDR3 is 14 amino acids. Germline loops: CDR1 PRHDT, CDR2 FYEKMQ (reference sequence). V lost 3 bases, J lost 5 bases, and 13 bases lay in between. CDR3 amino acids: CASSFAGSGTEAFF. CDR3 DNA: TGTGCCAGCAGCTTTGCGGGGTCGGGAACTGAAGCTTTCTTT.

The J gene is TRBJ2-1, the V gene TRBV2, with 9 bases that match TRBD1. Germline V CDR1 and CDR2: SNHLY, FYNNEI. The CDR3 length is 16 residues. V was pared by 5 bases and J by 4 bases, with 9 bases of the junction left unmatched. CDR3 residues: CASSNRGPLDYNEQFF. DNA of the CDR3: TGTGCCAGCAGTAACAGGGGGCCATTGGATTACAATGAGCAGTTCTTC.

The chain couples TRBV7-3 to TRBJ2-5; the D gene is possibly TRBD2 (7 bases). The CDR3 is 15 residues long. Trimming left V 5 bases short and J 4 bases short, with 17 bases between. CDR1 is SGHTA, CDR2 FQGTGA, per germline. The CDR3 here is CASSRVGGAGETQYF. The CDR3, as DNA: TGTGCCAGCAGCCGCGTAGGGGGGGCCGGAGAGACCCAGTACTTC.

The gene calls are TRBV27 and TRBJ2-7; TRBD1 aligns across 9 bases. J gave up 2 bases and V 5 bases, and 4 bases lay outside the gene matches. The germline CDR1 and CDR2 sequences are MNHEY and SMNVEV (reference sequence). The CDR3 has 14 amino acids. CDR3 loop: CASSPRTGAYEQYF. The CDR3 nucleotides are TGTGCCAGCAGTCCGAGGACAGGGGCCTACGAGCAGTACTTC.

This rearrangement joins TRBV19 to TRBJ1-5; 9 bases map to TRBD1. This CDR3 has 14 residues. V was clipped by 6 bases and J by 6 bases; unmatched bases: 6. CDR1 is LNHDA and CDR2 is SQIVND in the germline V gene (reference sequence). The CDR3 here is CASSEDRGGQPQHF. The CDR3 nucleotides read TGTGCCAGTAGCGAGGACAGGGGTGGTCAGCCCCAGCATTTT.

This chain connects TRBV29-1 to TRBJ2-5; no firm D call. Per germline, CDR1 SQVTM and CDR2 ANQGSEA. V was shortened by 4 bases and J by 4 bases, with 1 base between the two germline ends. The CDR3 length is 9 residues. CDR3 residues: CSVGETQYF. The DNA for the CDR3 is TGCAGCGTTGGAGAGACCCAGTACTTC.

The V call is TRBV11-2, the J call TRBJ2-5, with D perhaps TRBD1 (5 bases). V lost 1 base, J lost 5 bases, and 11 bases lay in between. The CDR3 spans 14 residues. Per germline, CDR1 SGHAT and CDR2 FQNNGV. The CDR3 DNA is TGTGCCAGCAGCTTAGGGTCCAGGGTTGAGACCCAGTACTTC. Its translation: CASSLGSRVETQYF. The variable domain in full, with the rest retrieved from reference TRBV11-2 and TRBJ2-5, is EAGVAQSPRYKIIEKRQSVAFWCNPISGHATLYWYQQILGQGPKLLIQFQNNGVVDDSQLPKDRFSAERLKGVDSTLKIQPAKLEDSAVYLCASSLGSRVETQYFGPGTRLLVL.

The chain employs TRBV5-6 and TRBJ1-5, with D unresolved. The V end was cut by 1 base, the J end by 7 bases, with 12 bases between. CDR3 size: 14 residues. Germline V gives CDR1 SGHDT, CDR2 YYEEEE. In DNA form, the CDR3 reads TGTGCCAGCAGCTTGAAGGGCAGGTACCAGCCCCAGCATTTT. Translating it yields CASSLKGRYQPQHF.

This clone was observed a few times. The chain uses TRBV18 and TRBJ1-1; perhaps TRBD1 as D (6 bases). Trimming stripped 2 bases from V and 6 bases from J, with 10 bases between. Per germline, CDR1 KGHSH and CDR2 LQKENI. This CDR3 spans 13 amino acids. The CDR3 DNA sequence: TGTGCCAGCTCACCAAGACAGGCTCCTGAAGCTTTCTTT. It is translated as CASSPRQAPEAFF.

V is TRBV27 and J is TRBJ2-2; perhaps TRBD1 as D (5 bases). Trimming shortened V by 3 bases and J by 3 bases, and 8 bases separated the two germline ends. CDR3 length: 14 residues. CDR1 and CDR2 from the germline V gene are MNHEY and SMNVEV (reference sequence). In DNA form, the CDR3 reads TGTGCCAGCAGTTTGGTAGGGGACACCGGGGAGCTGTTTTTT. It codes for CASSLVGDTGELFF.

This CDR3 is CASSFLRDAALHF. The CDR3 DNA follows: TGTGCCAGCAGTTTCTTACGGGACGCGGCCCTCCACTTT. V and J are TRBV6-5 and TRBJ1-6, with D maybe TRBD1 (5 bases). The ends were cut back, 4 bases at V and 14 bases at J, with 15 bases in the middle. CDR1 and CDR2 from the germline V gene are MNHEY and SVGAGI. This CDR3 comprises 13 residues.

This chain connects TRBV19 to TRBJ1-5, with a possible D match to TRBD1 (6 bases). The V gene lost 4 bases and the J gene lost 0 bases, with 10 bases spanning the gap. The length of the CDR3 is 15 residues. The germline gives CDR1 LNHDA, CDR2 SQIVND (reference sequence). DNA of the CDR3: TGTGCCAGTAGTACGACACAGGGTAGCAATCAGCCCCAGCATTTT. As protein: CASSTTQGSNQPQHF.